The next 12 T cell receptor beta chains were all read from a single sample in a study of regulatory T cells in long-lasting Graves disease. The time point is: newly diagnosed GD, antithyroid drugs for less than 3 months. PBMC-derived RNA was used for the TCR library. HTBI primers from iRepertoire and Arm-PCR of CDR3 regions yielded the TCR beta libraries. TCRdb reprocessed the multiplex PCR reads via MiXCR and lists one record per CDR3 protein. The table lists approximately 440,000 distinct CDR3 sequences, 15% to 20% of them singletons. The same data also contributed to another study, on T cells in Graves' hyperthyroidism and ophthalmopathy.

Sequenced material: peripheral blood mononuclear cells (PBMCs), taken at new diagnosis, from a patient treated with antithyroid drugs. These receptors came from a man aged 40-50 years with Graves disease.

Many counts were recorded for this clonotype. The chain joins TRBV28 to TRBJ2-1; maybe TRBD2 (7 bases). CDR1 MDHEN and CDR2 SYDVKM come from the germline V gene. This CDR3 is 15 amino acids long. V lost 6 bases and J 0 bases, leaving 12 bases between the germline ends. CDR3 DNA: TGTGCCAGCAGAGGGGGACTACTCTCCTACAATGAGCAGTTCTTC. Protein: CASRGGLLSYNEQFF.

At least ten counts were recorded for this clonotype. V usage is TRBV2 and J usage is TRBJ1-1; 10 positions agree with TRBD1. Germline V CDR1 and CDR2: SNHLY, FYNNEI. CDR3 length: 15 amino acids. V trimming: 8 bases; J trimming: 4 bases; junction bases outside the gene matches: 10. This CDR3 is CASGKDRGESTEAFF. In DNA, the CDR3 is TGTGCCAGCGGGAAGGACAGGGGGGAGAGCACTGAAGCTTTCTTT.

This clonotype was detected a few times. The V gene is TRBV25-1, the J gene TRBJ2-1, with 9 bases lining up with TRBD2. The germline CDR1 and CDR2 sequences are MGHDK and SYGVNS. Trimming cost V 3 bases and J 8 bases; bases outside gene matches: 8. The CDR3 totals 15 residues. The CDR3 reads CASSESGTSKHEQFF. CDR3 sequence (DNA): TGTGCCAGCAGTGAGTCCGGGACTAGCAAACATGAGCAGTTCTTC. Together with reference TRBV25-1 and TRBJ2-1, the CDR3 gives the full variable domain: EADIYQTPRYLVIGTGKKITLECSQTMGHDKMYWYQQDPGMELHLIHYSYGVNSTEKGDLSSESTVSRIRTEHFPLTLESARPSHTSQYLCASSESGTSKHEQFFGPGTRLTVL.

At least ten counts were recorded for this clonotype. The chain is built from TRBV12-3 or TRBV12-4 and TRBJ2-3; TRBD2 might be the D (6 bases). Trimming cost V 5 bases and J 5 bases, with 20 bases left between them. The CDR3 runs 16 residues. The CDR3 DNA is TGTGCCAGCAGTGCTACCAGGAGGGCCGAGGTAGATACGCAGTATTTT. Encoded protein: CASSATRRAEVDTQYF.

In this sample, this clonotype turned up many times. The CDR3 DNA reads TGTGCCAGCAGAGAAAAGGGAGTCGGGGAGCTGTTTTTT. It encodes CASREKGVGELFF. The V gene is TRBV6-1, the J gene TRBJ2-2, with D perhaps matching TRBD2 (5 bases). The V end lost 6 bases, the J end lost 7 bases, and 12 bases lay between the germline ends. Germline V gives CDR1 MNHNS, CDR2 SASEGT. The CDR3 length is 13 residues.

This clonotype was picked up many times. The rearrangement links TRBV6-1 to TRBJ2-5, with TRBD1 identical over 7 bases. The V segment lost 5 bases and the J segment 2 bases; nucleotides outside the gene matches: 2. The CDR3 is 13 residues long. Germline loops: CDR1 MNHNS, CDR2 SASEGT. CDR3 sequence reads: CASSRGRQETQYF. CDR3 nucleotides: TGTGCCAGCAGTAGGGGGCGGCAAGAGACCCAGTACTTC.

This clonotype was observed many times. This chain uses TRBV7-9 with TRBJ2-5; 10 bases map to TRBD1. Germline V gene lookup returns CDR1 SEHNR and CDR2 FQNEAQ (reference sequence). This CDR3 is built from 16 residues. V lost 5 bases, J lost 3 bases, and 9 bases stayed unmatched. In DNA, the CDR3 is TGTGCCAGCAGCCCCCCGGGGACAGGGGAAAAAGAGACCCAGTACTTC. It yields the protein CASSPPGTGEKETQYF.

This clonotype came up many times. This chain uses TRBV28 with TRBJ2-2; 8 positions match TRBD2. This CDR3 region has 13 residues. With V trimmed by 6 bases and J by 9 bases, 6 bases remained unmatched. The germline V gene has CDR1 MDHEN and CDR2 SYDVKM. The CDR3 loop is CASRFGGGRELFF. The CDR3, as DNA: TGTGCCAGCAGGTTCGGGGGGGGCCGGGAGCTGTTTTTT. Complete variable domain (other parts from reference TRBV28 and TRBJ2-2): DVKVTQSSRYLVKRTGEKVFLECVQDMDHENMFWYRQDPGLGLRLIYFSYDVKMKEKGDIPEGYSVSREKKERFSLILESASTNQTSMYLCASRFGGGRELFFGEGSRLTVL.

This clonotype was detected many times. The chain recombines TRBV7-9 with TRBJ2-2; 10 bases map to TRBD2. This CDR3 spans 16 amino acids. V lost 5 bases and J lost 5; bases outside the gene matches: 8. Germline V gene lookup returns CDR1 SEHNR and CDR2 FQNEAQ (reference sequence). Here the CDR3 reads CASSAPSGSRTGELFF. The CDR3 DNA is TGTGCCAGCAGCGCTCCTAGCGGGAGCCGGACCGGGGAGCTGTTTTTT.

This clonotype was seen many times. This chain connects TRBV27 to TRBJ2-5; the D gene could be TRBD1 or TRBD2 (5 bases each). The length of the CDR3 is 13 residues. CDR1 is MNHEY, CDR2 SMNVEV, per germline (reference sequence). The V gene lost 6 bases and the J gene lost 1 base, with 9 bases spanning the gap. The CDR3 region has the DNA TGTGCCAGCAGGGGACGGATCCAAGAGACCCAGTACTTC. Its protein product is CASRGRIQETQYF.

Of note for this clonotype: A read error is the likely source, as a far larger clone sits one nucleotide away. The chain carries TRBV2 and TRBJ2-7; 8 bases map to TRBD2. The length of the CDR3 is 14 residues. Per germline, CDR1 SNHLY and CDR2 FYNNEI. V lost 4 bases, J lost 7 bases, and 9 bases stayed unmatched. For the CDR3, the DNA is TGTGCCAGCAGTGTTCAGCGGGAGTTCGATGAGCAGTACTTC. It codes for CASSVQREFDEQYF.

This chain joins TRBV20-1 and TRBJ2-7; D gene unclear. CDR3 length: 15 amino acids. Looked up from germline, CDR1 is DFQATT and CDR2 is SNEGSKA (reference sequence). Trimming cost V 5 bases and J 0 bases, with 17 bases left between them. CDR3 coding DNA: TGCAGTGCTCGACCCCTTAGCCTGGGCTCCTACGAGCAGTACTTC. It specifies CSARPLSLGSYEQYF.